A single sample gave rise to the 24 T cell receptor beta chains below, sequenced in a study of blood T cells in healthy people across ages. A second roughly 6 to 12 cycle PCR used barcoded and J-beta primers. MiXCR, run by TCRdb on the 5' RACE reads, gives a single entry per CDR3 protein. The sample contains around 1,000,000 distinct CDR3 sequences, almost 25% of which appear only once. The sample was also linked to a second study, of T cells of mothers and their children.

The sample comprised blood. These receptors all stem from a girl aged 2 to 10 in good health.

The genes are TRBV9 and TRBJ1-2, with D possibly TRBD1 on 5 matching bases. V lost 3 bases and J 4 bases, leaving 10 bases between the germline ends. This CDR3 region has 13 residues. CDR1 SGDLS and CDR2 YYNGEE come from the germline V gene. The CDR3 nucleotides read TGTGCCAGCAGCGGTCCAGGGTTCTATGGCTACACCTTC. Encoded protein: CASSGPGFYGYTF.

This clonotype occurred a few times. The junction differs from germline at one of its ends, possibly a read error. V usage is TRBV28 and J usage is TRBJ1-1; D may be TRBD1 (5 bases). The germline gives CDR1 MDHEN, CDR2 SYDVKM. This CDR3 is 14 amino acids long. The CDR3 spells CASTSWARVTDAFF. CDR3 DNA: TGTGCCAGCACGTCCTGGGCCAGGGTAACTGACGCTTTCTTT.

In nucleotides, the CDR3 is TGTGCCAGCATCCGAGGGGGTAGCGGGAGCGAATACAATGAGCAGTTCTTC. Translating gives CASIRGGSGSEYNEQFF. The chain couples TRBV7-9 to TRBJ2-1, with 9 bases fitting TRBD2. CDR3 size: 17 residues. Germline lookup yields CDR1 SEHNR and CDR2 FQNEAQ (reference sequence). V shed 7 bases, J shed 4 bases, and the junction held 14 bases outside the gene matches.

The J gene is TRBJ2-7, the V gene TRBV4-1, with D perhaps matching TRBD2 (6 bases). Germline loops: CDR1 MGHRA, CDR2 YSYEKL. CDR3 length equals 15 residues. V lost 1 base and J 5 bases, leaving 15 bases between the germline ends. CDR3 DNA sequence: TGCGCCAGCAGCCAAGGGGACTCCGGCTACAACGAGCAGTACTTC. It translates to CASSQGDSGYNEQYF.

This clonotype showed up just once. The V gene is TRBV29-1, the J gene TRBJ2-2; TRBD2 might be the D (5 bases). The CDR3 has 13 residues. V lost 4 bases and J 8 bases, leaving 14 bases between the germline ends. Germline V gene sequence: CDR1 SQVTM, CDR2 ANQGSEA. The CDR3 region is CSVGILGVGELFF. Here the CDR3 DNA reads TGCAGCGTTGGCATCCTGGGAGTGGGGGAGCTGTTTTTT.

The V and J genes are TRBV7-8 and TRBJ2-1; tentatively, D is TRBD2 (5 bases). V was shortened by 7 bases and J by 0 bases, with 16 bases between the two germline ends. The CDR3 is 16 amino acids. CDR1 SGHVS and CDR2 FQNEAQ come from the germline V gene. The CDR3 bases are TGTGCCAGCATCCAAGCGCGGGTTAGCTCCTACAATGAGCAGTTCTTC. Encoded protein: CASIQARVSSYNEQFF.

This clonotype was counted a few times. The chain joins TRBV4-3 to TRBJ2-7; 12 positions match TRBD1. J lost 7 bases, V lost 1 base, and 8 bases had no gene match. Germline-derived CDR1 and CDR2 are LGHNA and YSLEER. CDR3 length equals 16 residues. The chain's CDR3 is CASSQAPGQGAGEQYF. The CDR3 coding sequence is TGCGCCAGCAGCCAAGCACCGGGACAGGGGGCTGGGGAGCAGTACTTC.

The chain links TRBV9 to TRBJ1-2, with TRBD1 matching over 9 bases. The CDR3 extends over 14 amino acids. The germline V gene encodes CDR1 SGDLS and CDR2 YYNGEE. V shed 4 bases and J 5 bases; nucleotides not matched to a gene: 6. The CDR3: CASSPRDREYGYTF. Here the CDR3 DNA reads TGTGCCAGCAGCCCACGGGACAGGGAGTATGGCTACACCTTC.

This clonotype came up a few times. This chain joins TRBV9 and TRBJ1-2, with D unresolved. The ends were cut back, 3 bases at V and 4 bases at J, with 10 bases in the middle. Germline CDR1 and CDR2: SGDLS and YYNGEE. The CDR3 loop spans 13 amino acids. CDR3 amino acids: CASSDGLIYGYTF. The DNA for the CDR3 is TGTGCCAGCAGCGACGGCCTCATCTATGGCTACACCTTC.

This clonotype appeared once. The V gene is TRBV5-4, the J gene TRBJ2-1; D is undetermined. CDR3 length equals 13 residues. Deletions cut 5 bases from V and 4 bases from J, with 10 bases between. Germline CDR1 SGHNT, CDR2 YYREEE (reference sequence). CDR3 amino acids: CASRFTDYNEQFF. CDR3 in DNA: TGTGCCAGCAGATTCACGGATTACAATGAGCAGTTCTTC.

This clonotype occurred a few times. The chain employs TRBV29-1 and TRBJ2-1; D might be TRBD1 (6 bases). V lost 6 bases and J 4 bases, leaving 13 bases between the germline ends. Looked up from germline, CDR1 is SQVTM and CDR2 is ANQGSEA. The CDR3 has 13 residues. This chain's CDR3 is CSVNPGQYNEQFF. In DNA, the CDR3 is TGCAGCGTGAACCCTGGACAGTACAATGAGCAGTTCTTC.

In this sample, this clonotype turned up a few times. The genes are TRBV4-2 and TRBJ1-4, with D unclear. The length of the CDR3 is 13 residues. Germline assignment: CDR1 LGHNA and CDR2 YNFKEQ. The V end lost 8 bases, the J end lost 8 bases, and 15 bases lay between the germline ends. The CDR3 DNA reads TGTGCCAGCGAGCGAACGGGAGGGGAAAAACTGTTTTTT. It encodes CASERTGGEKLFF.

This clonotype has a handful of counts. V gene TRBV12-3 or TRBV12-4 combines with J gene TRBJ2-2, with D maybe TRBD1 (6 bases). This CDR3 is built from 14 residues. V lost 6 bases and J 4 bases, leaving 12 bases between the germline ends. The CDR3 loop reads CASSQGPGTGELFF. The CDR3 nucleotides read TGTGCCAGCAGCCAGGGGCCAGGCACCGGGGAGCTGTTTTTT.

There are a few counts of this clonotype. The genes are TRBV15 and TRBJ1-1; no clear D. This CDR3 has 13 residues. Trimming stripped 0 bases from V and 10 bases from J, with 12 bases between. Per the germline V gene, CDR1 is LNHNV and CDR2 is YYDKDF (reference sequence). The CDR3 DNA sequence: TGTGCCACCAGCAGAGATCCGGTGTGGGGAGCTTTCTTT. Residues: CATSRDPVWGAFF.

The gene calls are TRBV7-2 and TRBJ2-2; 8 nucleotides agree with TRBD2. The CDR3 loop spans 15 amino acids. Germline CDR1 and CDR2: SGHTA and FQGNSA. J was trimmed by 6 bases and V by 3 bases; bases with no gene match: 6. In DNA form, the CDR3 reads TGTGCCAGCAGCTTCATCCGGGGGGGGGCCGGGGAGCTGTTTTTT. It encodes CASSFIRGGAGELFF.

Note on this clonotype: The germline gene is not matched at one end of the junction; a read error may be the cause. This chain links TRBV5-5 with TRBJ2-1; perhaps D is TRBD1 or TRBD2 (5 bases each). Germline V gene sequence: CDR1 SGHKS, CDR2 YYEKEE (reference sequence). This CDR3 comprises 16 residues. The CDR3 coding sequence is TGTGCCAGCAGTTACCCAGGTGGGACCAGGATCAGAGAGCGGTTCTTC. It translates to CASSYPGGTRIRERFF.

The chain joins TRBV5-1 to TRBJ2-1; TRBD1 is a possible D gene (5 bases). V lost 0 bases, J lost 6 bases, and 16 bases lay in between. CDR3 size: 16 residues. Germline assignment: CDR1 SGHRS and CDR2 YFSETQ. The CDR3 loop is CASSLADSPRGNEQFF. The CDR3 coding sequence is TGCGCCAGCAGCTTGGCCGACAGCCCCAGAGGCAATGAGCAGTTCTTC. The full variable domain, its missing parts supplied by reference TRBV5-1 and TRBJ2-1, is KAGVTQTPRYLIKTRGQQVTLSCSPISGHRSVSWYQQTPGQGLQFLFEYFSETQRNKGNFPGRFSGRQFSNSRSEMNVSTLELGDSALYLCASSLADSPRGNEQFFGPGTRLTVL.

This clonotype was observed many times. This chain uses TRBV29-1 with TRBJ2-5; possible D gene TRBD2, 6 bases. The DNA end is a closer match to TRBJ2-7, so the J assignment may be wrong. CDR1 and CDR2 from the germline V gene are SQVTM and ANQGSEA. The CDR3 loop spans 11 amino acids. The CDR3 region has the DNA TGCAGCGTTGGGGGAGGTTACGAGCAGTACTTC. It specifies CSVGGGYEQYF.

The sample holds one count of this clonotype. The chain employs TRBV7-2 and TRBJ2-3; weak D call: TRBD2 (6 bases). The ends were cut back, 4 bases at V and 0 bases at J, with 17 bases in the middle. The CDR3 consists of 17 residues. Germline CDR1 SGHTA, CDR2 FQGNSA. CDR3 in DNA: TGTGCCAGCAGCTCGAAACTAGCCCTCTATAGCACAGATACGCAGTATTTT. Translating it yields CASSSKLALYSTDTQYF.

This clonotype has a handful of counts. This chain joins TRBV20-1 and TRBJ1-1, with D tentatively TRBD1 (5 bases). Germline CDR1 DFQATT, CDR2 SNEGSKA (reference sequence). The CDR3 spans 15 residues. Trimming took 2 bases from V and 3 from J, leaving 16 bases between them. The CDR3 DNA follows: TGCAGTGCTAGATTTTGGGGGGGAGGGGACACTGAAGCTTTCTTT. Protein: CSARFWGGGDTEAFF.

This chain links TRBV5-1 with TRBJ2-3; either TRBD1 or TRBD2 may fit D (7 bases each). The CDR3 has 14 amino acids. Trimming took 4 bases from V and 5 from J, leaving 14 bases between them. Germline V gives CDR1 SGHRS, CDR2 YFSETQ. CDR3 protein: CASSRSRGGDTQYF. For the CDR3, the DNA is TGCGCCAGCAGCCGAAGCAGGGGGGGAGATACGCAGTATTTT.

The V gene is TRBV29-1, the J gene TRBJ2-5; 8 positions agree with TRBD2. The closer fit of TRBJ2-7 to the DNA end suggests the J call may be wrong. Germline loops: CDR1 SQVTM, CDR2 ANQGSEA. The CDR3 sequence is 13 residues long. CDR3 amino acids: CSVAGGGTYEQYF. CDR3 bases: TGCAGCGTTGCGGGCGGGGGGACCTACGAGCAGTACTTC.

This clonotype was picked up a small number of times. The J gene is TRBJ2-3, the V gene TRBV6-5; tentative D call: TRBD2 (5 bases). Germline V gene lookup returns CDR1 MNHEY and CDR2 SVGAGI. The ends were cut back, 0 bases at V and 9 bases at J, with 10 bases in the middle. This CDR3 is built from 13 residues. CDR3 sequence reads: CASSYSFSVTQYF. The CDR3 DNA follows: TGTGCCAGCAGTTACTCGTTTAGCGTCACGCAGTATTTT.

This clonotype has more than one count but fewer than ten. The chain has TRBV5-1 and TRBJ2-4, with TRBD2 matching over 7 bases. Germline V gene sequence: CDR1 SGHRS, CDR2 YFSETQ. The CDR3 sequence is 17 residues long. The V gene end was trimmed by 1 base and the J gene end by 3 bases; junction bases not matched to a gene: 10. CDR3 region: CASSLLGGSYSKNIQYF. CDR3 bases: TGCGCCAGCAGCTTGTTAGGCGGGAGCTATAGCAAAAACATTCAGTACTTC.